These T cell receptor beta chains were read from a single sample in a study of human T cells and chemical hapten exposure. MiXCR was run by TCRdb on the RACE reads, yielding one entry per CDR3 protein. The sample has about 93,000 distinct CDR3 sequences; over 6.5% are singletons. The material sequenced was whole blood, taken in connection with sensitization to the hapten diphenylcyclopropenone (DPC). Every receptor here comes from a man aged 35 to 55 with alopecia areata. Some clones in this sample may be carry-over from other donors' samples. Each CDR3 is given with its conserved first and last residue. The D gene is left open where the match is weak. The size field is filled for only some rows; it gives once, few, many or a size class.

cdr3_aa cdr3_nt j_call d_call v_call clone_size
CASHNRDTGYEAFF TGCGCCAGCCATAACCGGGACACCGGATATGAAGCTTTCTTT TRBJ1-1 . TRBV5-1 many
CASSYGGSNRELFF TGTGCCAGCAGTTACGGAGGGAGTAACCGGGAGCTGTTTTTT TRBJ2-2 . TRBV6-5 .
CATSTTSGGGNTIYF TGTGCCACCAGCACCACGTCGGGGGGTGGAAACACCATATATTTT TRBJ1-3 . TRBV15 .
CASSVGRAVGNEQFF TGTGCCAGCAGCGTTGGGAGGGCCGTAGGTAATGAGCAGTTCTTC TRBJ2-1 TRBD2 TRBV9 .
CSALWGGNTKNIQYF TGCAGTGCCCTATGGGGGGGAAACACCAAAAACATTCAGTACTTC TRBJ2-4 TRBD2 TRBV20-1 few
CASSPTSGSIEQFF TGTGCCAGCAGCCCTACTAGCGGGAGCATTGAGCAGTTCTTC TRBJ2-1 TRBD2 TRBV7-2 many
CSASPGNNQPQHF TGCAGTGCTAGTCCCGGGAACAATCAGCCCCAGCATTTT TRBJ1-5 . TRBV20-1 many
CASSLTGGDTGELFF TGTGCCAGCAGCCTAACAGGGGGGGACACCGGGGAGCTGTTTTTT TRBJ2-2 . TRBV6-2/TRBV6-3 .
CASSLALGGYEQYF TGTGCCAGCAGCTTGGCGCTAGGTGGCTACGAGCAGTACTTC TRBJ2-7 . TRBV5-5 few
CASRPPDGEDTQYF TGTGCCAGCAGACCCCCCGACGGAGAAGATACGCAGTATTTT TRBJ2-3 . TRBV6-6 few
CSLTPAEDTQYF TGCAGCCTTACCCCGGCAGAGGATACGCAGTATTTT TRBJ2-3 . TRBV29-1 .
CSASAPGQGRNEQFF TGCAGTGCTAGTGCCCCGGGACAGGGTAGGAATGAGCAGTTCTTC TRBJ2-1 TRBD1 TRBV20-1 .
CASREPYNGGAFF TGTGCCAGCAGGGAGCCATACAACGGTGGAGCTTTCTTT TRBJ1-1 . TRBV6-5 many
CASSPAQGYKNTEAFF TGTGCCAGCTCACCAGCGCAGGGGTATAAGAACACTGAAGCTTTCTTT TRBJ1-1 . TRBV18 .
CASSSLRLAGADTQYF TGCGCCAGCAGCTCTCTTCGACTAGCGGGAGCTGATACGCAGTATTTT TRBJ2-3 TRBD2 TRBV5-1 few
CASSLGGISYNEQFF TGTGCCAGCAGCTTAGGTGGGATCTCCTACAATGAGCAGTTCTTC TRBJ2-1 . TRBV11-3 .
CASRGGGTDTQYF TGTGCCAGCAGAGGCGGTGGCACAGATACGCAGTATTTT TRBJ2-3 . TRBV9 .